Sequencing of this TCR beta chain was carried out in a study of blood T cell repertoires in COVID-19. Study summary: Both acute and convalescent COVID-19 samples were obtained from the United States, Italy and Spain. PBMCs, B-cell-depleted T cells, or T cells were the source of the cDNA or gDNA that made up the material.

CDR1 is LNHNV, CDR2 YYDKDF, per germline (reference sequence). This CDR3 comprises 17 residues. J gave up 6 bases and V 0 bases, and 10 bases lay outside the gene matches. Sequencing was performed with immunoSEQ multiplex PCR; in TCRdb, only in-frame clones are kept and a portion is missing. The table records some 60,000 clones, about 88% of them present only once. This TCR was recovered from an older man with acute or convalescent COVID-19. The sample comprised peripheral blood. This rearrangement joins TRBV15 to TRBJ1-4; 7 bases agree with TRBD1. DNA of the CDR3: TGTGCCACCAGCAGAGACCCCGGGAGGGGGCAATATGAAAAACTGTTTTTT. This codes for CATSRDPGRGQYEKLFF.